Presented here are 20 T cell receptor beta chains from one specimen sequenced in a study of blood T cells in healthy people across ages. The second PCR ran about 7 to 12 cycles with a sample-barcoded 5' primer and J-beta primers. TCRdb passed the 5' RACE reads through MiXCR, listing each CDR3 protein once. The sample lists around 1,500,000 distinct CDR3 sequences, about 30% occurring once. The sample was blood. The source is a woman younger than 45 in good health.

This clonotype was seen at least ten times. CDR3 region: CASSTTQSSYNEQFF. CDR3 in DNA: TGTGCCAGCAGTACAACTCAGAGCTCCTACAATGAGCAGTTCTTC. J is TRBJ2-1 and V is TRBV7-9; D ambiguous. Germline V lookup: CDR1 SEHNR, CDR2 FQNEAQ (reference sequence). V lost 6 bases, J lost 0 bases, and 12 bases lay in between. The CDR3 extends over 15 amino acids.

The rearrangement links TRBV7-3 to TRBJ2-5; possibly TRBD1 or TRBD2 for D (5 bases each). V dropped 4 bases and J dropped 4 bases, with 10 bases sitting between them. This CDR3 region has 13 residues. Germline lookup yields CDR1 SGHTA and CDR2 FQGTGA. The CDR3 nucleotides are TGTGCCAGCAGCTCCATGAGGGGAGAGACCCAGTACTTC. Translating gives CASSSMRGETQYF.

This chain connects TRBV25-1 to TRBJ2-1; possibly TRBD2 for D (6 bases). The V and J ends lost 6 bases and 3 bases respectively, with 12 bases between them. This CDR3 is built from 14 residues. In germline, CDR1 is MGHDK, CDR2 SYGVNS. The CDR3 protein is CASRASSDYNEQFF. As DNA, the CDR3 is TGTGCCAGCAGGGCATCTAGCGACTACAATGAGCAGTTCTTC.

This clonotype was picked up a small number of times. This chain uses TRBV12-3 or TRBV12-4 with TRBJ2-2; 10 nucleotides line up with TRBD2. The CDR3 contains 16 residues. J was trimmed by 1 base and V by 4 bases; bases with no gene match: 3. The CDR3 here is CASSSPSGGNTGELFF. The CDR3 nucleotides are TGTGCCAGCAGTTCCCCTAGCGGGGGGAACACCGGGGAGCTGTTTTTT.

This clonotype occurred a few times. The chain combines TRBV14 with TRBJ1-2; 7 bases are shared with TRBD1. The CDR3 covers 13 residues. V dropped 0 bases and J dropped 7; count of bases not matched to a gene: 2. Germline V lookup: CDR1 SGHDN, CDR2 FVKESK. For the CDR3, the DNA is TGTGCCAGCAGCCAAGAACAGGGGCTTGGCTACACCTTC. The encoded protein is CASSQEQGLGYTF.

This chain links TRBV24-1 with TRBJ2-5; 9 bases are shared with TRBD2. The V segment lost 1 base and the J segment 5 bases; nucleotides outside the gene matches: 13. Germline V lookup: CDR1 KGHDR, CDR2 SFDVKD. The CDR3 is 18 amino acids. The CDR3 here is CATSDFGSGGRHFETQYF. CDR3 DNA: TGTGCCACCAGTGATTTCGGTAGCGGGGGTCGGCACTTTGAGACCCAGTACTTC.

This clonotype has a count of ten or more. The chain couples TRBV6-6 to TRBJ2-5; 7 bases line up with TRBD1. With 5 bases clipped from V and 5 bases from J, the junction kept 5 bases outside the gene matches. This CDR3 region has 13 residues. Per germline, CDR1 MNHNY and CDR2 SVGAGI (reference sequence). As DNA, the CDR3 is TGTGCCAGCAGTAGAGGACAGGTCGAGACCCAGTACTTC. The encoded protein is CASSRGQVETQYF.

V gene TRBV7-2 combines with J gene TRBJ2-7; D is possibly TRBD2 (6 bases). The CDR3 runs to 12 residues. The ends were cut back, 6 bases at V and 7 bases at J, with 13 bases in the middle. Germline V gives CDR1 SGHTA, CDR2 FQGNSA. In DNA form, the CDR3 reads TGTGCCAGCAGTCTACTAGCTCGGGAGCAGTACTTC. Translating it yields CASSLLAREQYF.

The sample holds one count of this clonotype. It may be a read error: a sequence one base away is much more abundant. The rearrangement joins TRBV5-1 to TRBJ2-5; maybe TRBD2 (5 bases). Looked up from germline, CDR1 is SGHRS and CDR2 is YFSETQ. The CDR3 is made up of 14 amino acids. The V and J ends lost 2 bases and 11 bases respectively, with 19 bases between them. This CDR3 reads CASSFRLAQSEQYF. CDR3 nucleotides: TGCGCCAGCAGCTTCAGGCTAGCCCAATCGGAGCAGTACTTC.

This chain connects TRBV5-1 to TRBJ2-2, with 10 bases aligning to TRBD2. The CDR3 totals 19 residues. Germline values: CDR1 SGHRS, CDR2 YFSETQ. The ends lost 4 bases at V and 0 bases at J; junction bases unmatched: 12. CDR3 residues: CASSNRLAGRSANTGELFF. The CDR3 DNA sequence: TGCGCCAGCAGCAACCGACTAGCGGGCCGCTCCGCGAACACCGGGGAGCTGTTTTTT. The full variable domain, in which reference TRBV5-1 and TRBJ2-2 provide the parts outside the CDR3, is KAGVTQTPRYLIKTRGQQVTLSCSPISGHRSVSWYQQTPGQGLQFLFEYFSETQRNKGNFPGRFSGRQFSNSRSEMNVSTLELGDSALYLCASSNRLAGRSANTGELFFGEGSRLTVL.

The rearrangement links TRBV2 to TRBJ2-1; 7 bases fit TRBD1. The CDR3 runs to 12 residues. Germline lookup yields CDR1 SNHLY and CDR2 FYNNEI. J lost 15 bases, V lost 4 bases, and 9 bases had no gene match. CDR3 amino acids: CASSVYRDSLFF. CDR3 bases: TGTGCCAGCAGTGTGTATAGGGACAGCTTGTTCTTC.

This clonotype was detected ten times or more. The chain joins TRBV20-1 to TRBJ2-1; the match to TRBD2 covers 11 bases. The length of the CDR3 is 15 residues. Trimming at V came to 5 bases and at J to 8 bases, leaving 11 bases not matched to a gene. Germline values: CDR1 DFQATT, CDR2 SNEGSKA (reference sequence). The CDR3 loop reads CSAYHSGRAKDEQFF. Here the CDR3 DNA reads TGCAGTGCTTACCATAGCGGGAGGGCCAAGGATGAGCAGTTCTTC.

This clonotype was found a few times. The genes are TRBV6-6 and TRBJ1-1, with TRBD1 identical over 8 bases. Unmatched junction bases numbered 4, after V lost 7 bases and J lost 3 bases. Germline CDR1 MNHNY, CDR2 SVGAGI (reference sequence). The CDR3 consists of 13 residues. The CDR3 coding sequence is TGTGCCAGCACCCAGGGGGCAGACACTGAAGCTTTCTTT. Encoded protein: CASTQGADTEAFF.

Ten or more counts support this clonotype. Here the CDR3 reads CATSSGQQNQPQHF. In DNA form, the CDR3 reads TGTGCCACCAGCAGTGGCCAGCAGAATCAGCCCCAGCATTTT. The rearrangement links TRBV15 to TRBJ1-5; D is unclear. Germline lookup yields CDR1 LNHNV and CDR2 YYDKDF (reference sequence). The CDR3 totals 14 residues. V was pared by 3 bases and J by 4 bases, with 10 bases between. Looking up the rest from reference TRBV15 and TRBJ1-5 gives the full variable domain: DAMVIQNPRYQVTQFGKPVTLSCSQTLNHNVMYWYQQKSSQAPKLLFHYYDKDFNNEADTPDNFQSRRPNTSFCFLDIRSPGLGDTAMYLCATSSGQQNQPQHFGDGTRLSIL.

This clonotype has a handful of counts. J is TRBJ1-5 and V is TRBV2; D may be TRBD1 (5 bases). Trimming removed 4 bases from V and 0 bases from J, with 13 bases in between. The germline CDR1 and CDR2 sequences are SNHLY and FYNNEI. There are 16 residues in the CDR3. The DNA for the CDR3 is TGTGCCAGCAGTGGGGGCAGGTTTTATAGCAATCAGCCCCAGCATTTT. This sequence encodes CASSGGRFYSNQPQHF.

This clonotype was recorded many times. This rearrangement joins TRBV7-2 to TRBJ2-1; 11 nucleotides align to TRBD2. CDR1 SGHTA and CDR2 FQGNSA come from the germline V gene. Unmatched junction bases numbered 6, after V lost 4 bases and J lost 7 bases. The CDR3 runs to 15 residues. CDR3 in amino acids: CASSSALAGVNEQFF. CDR3 bases: TGTGCCAGCAGCTCGGCACTAGCGGGAGTAAATGAGCAGTTCTTC.

V gene TRBV20-1 combines with J gene TRBJ1-2; 7 nucleotides line up with TRBD1. The V segment lost 0 bases and the J segment 8 bases; nucleotides outside the gene matches: 6. The CDR3 is made up of 13 amino acids. CDR1 is DFQATT and CDR2 is SNEGSKA in the germline V gene (reference sequence). This CDR3 is CSARETGVRGYTF. Written as DNA, the CDR3 is TGCAGTGCTAGAGAAACAGGGGTGAGGGGCTACACCTTC.

The chain employs TRBV20-1 and TRBJ2-7, with D possibly being TRBD1 (7 bases). Trimming removed 0 bases from V and 2 bases from J, with 14 bases in between. The germline gives CDR1 DFQATT, CDR2 SNEGSKA (reference sequence). There are 15 residues in the CDR3. The CDR3 coding sequence is TGCAGTGCTAGAGATCCAGGGGGAGGTACCTACGAGCAGTACTTC. This translates into CSARDPGGGTYEQYF.

V and J are TRBV24-1 and TRBJ2-1; the match to TRBD2 covers 9 bases. Trimming at V came to 2 bases and at J to 4 bases, leaving 8 bases not matched to a gene. CDR3 size: 17 residues. Germline V gene data show CDR1 as KGHDR and CDR2 as SFDVKD. The CDR3 DNA is TGTGCCACCAGTGATTCCTCGACTAGCGGTCATTACAATGAGCAGTTCTTC. Its protein product is CATSDSSTSGHYNEQFF.

CDR3 sequence reads: CSASTPGGSYEQYF. CDR3 DNA: TGCAGTGCCAGCACCCCGGGGGGATCCTACGAGCAGTACTTC. J is TRBJ2-7 and V is TRBV20-1, with TRBD2 identical over 7 bases. V gave up 6 bases and J gave up 1 base; unmatched junction bases: 9. CDR1 DFQATT and CDR2 SNEGSKA come from the germline V gene (reference sequence). The CDR3 contains 14 residues.